These 20 T cell receptor beta chains came from one sample sequenced in a study of blood T cell repertoires in COVID-19. The protocol was immunoSEQ multiplex PCR, while the TCRdb copy is restricted to in-frame clones and leaves out a portion. The data show more than 65,000 clones, over 65% seen once. The source material was peripheral blood. These receptors all stem from a woman aged 70-85 years with acute or convalescent COVID-19.

As regards this clone: Other DNA sequences in the sample encode the same CDR3. CDR3 DNA: TGTGCCAGCTCACCGGGGACAGGGGATCAGCCCCAGCATTTT. Amino acid sequence: CASSPGTGDQPQHF. The chain links TRBV18 to TRBJ1-5; 10 bases line up with TRBD1. Trimming cost V 3 bases and J 5 bases; bases outside gene matches: 1. This CDR3 is built from 14 residues. Germline V lookup: CDR1 KGHSH, CDR2 LQKENI.

J is TRBJ2-3 and V is TRBV2; TRBD2 agrees at 16 bases. Per germline, CDR1 SNHLY and CDR2 FYNNEI. Germline trimming cut 5 bases from V and 8 bases from J; bases unmatched to any gene: 4. The CDR3 is 15 residues long. CDR3 bases: TGTGCCAGCAGTCCCGGGACTAGCGGGGGGGGTACGCAGTATTTT. This translates into CASSPGTSGGGTQYF.

This rearrangement joins TRBV6-6 to TRBJ1-1; weak D call: TRBD1 (5 bases). Germline V gene data show CDR1 as MNHNY and CDR2 as SVGAGI (reference sequence). CDR3 length equals 15 residues. Trimming left V 0 bases short and J 4 bases short, with 12 bases between. The CDR3 nucleotides are TGTGCCAGCAGTTACTCGGGGGGGAGGATCACTGAAGCTTTCTTT. Its protein is CASSYSGGRITEAFF.

The V and J genes are TRBV27 and TRBJ2-5; D ambiguous. CDR1 is MNHEY and CDR2 is SMNVEV in the germline V gene (reference sequence). V was shortened by 5 bases and J by 4 bases, with 11 bases between the two germline ends. The CDR3 runs 13 residues. The CDR3 coding sequence is TGTGCCAGCAGTCCGTGGCCCCCAGAGACCCAGTACTTC. This codes for CASSPWPPETQYF.

This clone has at least ten counts. The V call is TRBV30, the J call TRBJ2-7, with 8 bases fitting TRBD1. This CDR3 comprises 14 residues. The germline CDR1 and CDR2 sequences are GTSNPN and SVGIG (reference sequence). The J segment lost 5 bases and the V segment lost 8 bases, leaving 14 bases of the junction unmatched. The DNA of the CDR3 is TGTGCCAGCAACACCGGGACAGGATACCACGAGCAGTACTTC. Amino acids: CASNTGTGYHEQYF. Full variable domain (rest looked up from reference TRBV30 and TRBJ2-7): SQTIHQWPATLVQPVGSPLSLECTVEGTSNPNLYWYRQAAGRGLQLLFYSVGIGQISSEVPQNLSASRPQDRQFILSSKKLLLSDSGFYLCASNTGTGYHEQYFGPGTRLTVT.

The rearrangement joins TRBV7-2 to TRBJ1-1; D is undetermined. V lost 2 bases and J 8 bases, leaving 12 bases between the germline ends. The CDR3 sequence is 13 residues long. CDR1 is SGHTA and CDR2 is FQGNSA in the germline V gene. The CDR3: CASSLTRAAEAFF. For the CDR3, the DNA is TGTGCCAGCAGCTTAACTAGGGCCGCCGAAGCTTTCTTT.

The chain joins TRBV5-1 to TRBJ1-1, with D unresolved. The length of the CDR3 is 14 residues. V lost 2 bases, J lost 7 bases, and 15 bases lay in between. Germline V gene sequence: CDR1 SGHRS, CDR2 YFSETQ. The CDR3 DNA is TGCGCCAGCAGCTTAGACTCCCGGGAGATTGAAGCTTTCTTT. Translation gives CASSLDSREIEAFF.

CDR3 protein: CASTAGGRRPDTQYF. CDR3 sequence (DNA): TGCGCCAGCACTGCGGGGGGTCGCCGGCCAGATACGCAGTATTTT. The chain recombines TRBV10-1 with TRBJ2-3; TRBD2 agrees at 8 bases. V gave up 7 bases and J gave up 4 bases; unmatched junction bases: 10. The CDR3 is 15 residues long. Germline CDR1 is WNHNN and CDR2 is SYGVQD (reference sequence).

CDR3: CASSQDRGSTSTDTQYF. The CDR3 coding sequence is TGCGCCAGCAGCCAAGACCGCGGCTCCACTAGCACAGATACGCAGTATTTT. The chain uses TRBV4-1 and TRBJ2-3, with unresolved D. The CDR3 is 17 residues long. CDR1 is MGHRA and CDR2 is YSYEKL in the germline V gene. The germline V and J ends were trimmed by 0 bases and 0 bases, with 13 bases remaining between them.

The chain is built from TRBV3-1 (or the pseudogene TRBV3-2) and TRBJ1-5, with 7 bases matching TRBD1. V shed 1 base and J 6 bases; nucleotides not matched to a gene: 6. The germline gives CDR1 LGHDT, CDR2 YNNKEL (reference sequence). This CDR3 region has 15 residues. CDR3 sequence (DNA): TGTGCCAGCAGCCAAGCACAGGGGAGACGTCAGCCCCAGCATTTT. It translates to CASSQAQGRRQPQHF.

This chain links TRBV5-6 with TRBJ1-1, with a possible D match to TRBD1 (5 bases). CDR1 is SGHDT, CDR2 YYEEEE, per germline. Trimming stripped 4 bases from V and 2 bases from J, with 15 bases between. This CDR3 contains 15 residues. The CDR3: CASSPVGRTNTEAFF. The CDR3 DNA reads TGTGCCAGCAGCCCAGTCGGACGGACAAACACTGAAGCTTTCTTT.

The chain couples TRBV5-1 to TRBJ2-2; 9 bases are shared with TRBD1. The ends lost 1 base at V and 7 bases at J; junction bases unmatched: 5. Germline assignment: CDR1 SGHRS and CDR2 YFSETQ. The CDR3 sequence is 15 residues long. CDR3 residues: CASSLRTGANGELFF. The CDR3 DNA is TGCGCCAGCAGCTTGAGGACAGGGGCGAACGGGGAGCTGTTTTTT. Drawing the rest from reference TRBV5-1 and TRBJ2-2, the complete variable domain is KAGVTQTPRYLIKTRGQQVTLSCSPISGHRSVSWYQQTPGQGLQFLFEYFSETQRNKGNFPGRFSGRQFSNSRSEMNVSTLELGDSALYLCASSLRTGANGELFFGEGSRLTVL.

This chain links TRBV27 with TRBJ2-7; TRBD2 matches 8 bases. This CDR3 spans 14 amino acids. After removal of 4 bases from V and 3 bases from J, the junction contained 5 bases not matched to a gene. The germline CDR1 and CDR2 sequences are MNHEY and SMNVEV (reference sequence). The CDR3 DNA sequence: TGTGCCAGCAGTTGGACGGGGGGGGTCTACGAGCAGTACTTC. Amino acid sequence: CASSWTGGVYEQYF.

This clone has just one count. The rearrangement links TRBV7-9 to TRBJ2-7; 7 nucleotides align to TRBD1. Trimming took 5 bases from V and 1 from J; bases not matched to a gene: 5. Germline V gene sequence: CDR1 SEHNR, CDR2 FQNEAQ (reference sequence). The CDR3 is 14 amino acids. Here the CDR3 DNA reads TGTGCCAGCAGCCGGGACAGTCCGTCCTACGAGCAGTACTTC. It specifies CASSRDSPSYEQYF. The variable domain in full, completed from reference TRBV7-9 and TRBJ2-7, reads DTGVSQNPRHKITKRGQNVTFRCDPISEHNRLYWYRQTLGQGPEFLTYFQNEAQLEKSRLLSDRFSAERPKGSFSTLEIQRTEQGDSAMYLCASSRDSPSYEQYFGPGTRLTVT.

This clone was seen only a few times. The chain links TRBV19 to TRBJ2-7; 8 nucleotides align to TRBD2. The CDR3 contains 13 residues. Germline CDR1 is LNHDA and CDR2 is SQIVND (reference sequence). V lost 6 bases, J lost 2 bases, and 3 bases stayed unmatched. CDR3 coding DNA: TGTGCCAGTAGAGGTAGCGGGACCTACGAGCAGTACTTC. Encoded protein: CASRGSGTYEQYF.

The chain employs TRBV6-1 and TRBJ2-7, with D possibly matching TRBD1 (6 bases). Germline CDR1 is MNHNS and CDR2 is SASEGT. V gave up 0 bases and J gave up 6 bases, with 6 bases separating them. This CDR3 is built from 12 residues. The CDR3 spells CASSEAGGEQYF. The CDR3 DNA reads as TGTGCCAGCAGTGAAGCAGGGGGCGAGCAGTACTTC.

The chain recombines TRBV3-1 (or the pseudogene TRBV3-2) with TRBJ1-2; D ambiguous. There are 12 residues in the CDR3. The germline V gene has CDR1 LGHDT and CDR2 YNNKEL (reference sequence). The V gene lost 3 bases and the J gene lost 8 bases, with 10 bases spanning the gap. As DNA, the CDR3 is TGTGCCAGCAGCCAGGAGGGCCAGGGCTACACCTTC. Protein: CASSQEGQGYTF.

The chain uses TRBV19 and TRBJ2-1; TRBD2 aligns across 7 bases. Germline V gene data show CDR1 as LNHDA and CDR2 as SQIVND (reference sequence). J lost 0 bases, V lost 2 bases, and 4 bases had no gene match. The CDR3 runs to 16 residues. DNA of the CDR3: TGTGCCAGTAGTATATCGGGGGGATTCTCCTACAATGAGCAGTTCTTC. Translation gives CASSISGGFSYNEQFF.

With regard to this clone: Because the CDR3's place on the DNA is in doubt, the DNA is left out and the CDR3 is given as listed by TCRdb. The CDR3 protein is CASSFGQGRSEQFF. This rearrangement joins TRBV7-2 to TRBJ2-1; TRBD1, the table's D call, lacks a check against the DNA. The CDR3 numbers 14 amino acids, ends counted. Germline assignment: CDR1 SGHTA and CDR2 FQGNSA.

The chain recombines TRBV30 with TRBJ1-1; perhaps TRBD1 as D (6 bases). Trimming left V 0 bases short and J 7 bases short, with 9 bases between. The germline CDR1 and CDR2 sequences are GTSNPN and SVGIG (reference sequence). This CDR3 comprises 12 residues. This CDR3 is CAWSVQQGEAFF. The CDR3 DNA reads as TGTGCCTGGAGTGTACAACAGGGTGAAGCTTTCTTT. The whole variable domain, remainder taken from reference TRBV30 and TRBJ1-1, is SQTIHQWPATLVQPVGSPLSLECTVEGTSNPNLYWYRQAAGRGLQLLFYSVGIGQISSEVPQNLSASRPQDRQFILSSKKLLLSDSGFYLCAWSVQQGEAFFGQGTRLTVV.